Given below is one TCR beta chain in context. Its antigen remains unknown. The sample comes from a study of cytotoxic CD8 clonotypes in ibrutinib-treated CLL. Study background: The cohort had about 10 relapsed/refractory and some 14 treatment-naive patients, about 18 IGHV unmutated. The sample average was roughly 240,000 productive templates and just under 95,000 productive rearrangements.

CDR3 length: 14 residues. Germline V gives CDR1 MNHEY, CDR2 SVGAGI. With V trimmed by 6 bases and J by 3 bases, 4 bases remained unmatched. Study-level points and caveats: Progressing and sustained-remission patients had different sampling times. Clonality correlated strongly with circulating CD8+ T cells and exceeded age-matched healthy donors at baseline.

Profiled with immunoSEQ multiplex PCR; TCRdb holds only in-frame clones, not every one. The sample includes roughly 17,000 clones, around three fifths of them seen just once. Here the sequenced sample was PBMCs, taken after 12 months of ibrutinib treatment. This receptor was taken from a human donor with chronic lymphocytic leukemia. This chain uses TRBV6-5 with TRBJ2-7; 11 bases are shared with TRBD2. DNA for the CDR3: TGTGCCAGCAGCCGACTAGCGGGACACTACGAGCAGTACTTC. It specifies CASSRLAGHYEQYF.